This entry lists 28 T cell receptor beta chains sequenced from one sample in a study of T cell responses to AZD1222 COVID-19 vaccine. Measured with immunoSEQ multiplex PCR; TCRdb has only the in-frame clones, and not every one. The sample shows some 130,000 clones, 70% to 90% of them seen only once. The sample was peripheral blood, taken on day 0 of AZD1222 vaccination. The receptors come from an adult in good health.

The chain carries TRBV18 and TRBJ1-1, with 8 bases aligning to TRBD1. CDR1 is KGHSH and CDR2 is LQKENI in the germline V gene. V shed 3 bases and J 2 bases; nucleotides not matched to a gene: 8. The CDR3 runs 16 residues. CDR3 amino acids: CASSPPGGQRNTEAFF. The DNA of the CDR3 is TGTGCCAGCTCACCCCCAGGGGGCCAGCGCAACACTGAAGCTTTCTTT. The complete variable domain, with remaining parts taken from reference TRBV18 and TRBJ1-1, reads NAGVMQNPRHLVRRRGQEARLRCSPMKGHSHVYWYRQLPEEGLKFMVYLQKENIIDESGMPKERFSAEFPKEGPSILRIQQVVRGDSAAYFCASSPPGGQRNTEAFFGQGTRLTVV.

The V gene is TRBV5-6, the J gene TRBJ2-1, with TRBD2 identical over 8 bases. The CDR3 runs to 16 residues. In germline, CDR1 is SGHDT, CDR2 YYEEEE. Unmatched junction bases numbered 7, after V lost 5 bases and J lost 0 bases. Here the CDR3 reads CASSAGLANSYNEQFF. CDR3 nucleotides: TGTGCCAGCAGTGCTGGACTAGCAAACTCCTACAATGAGCAGTTCTTC. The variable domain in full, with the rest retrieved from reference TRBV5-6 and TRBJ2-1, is DAGVTQSPTHLIKTRGQQVTLRCSPKSGHDTVSWYQQALGQGPQFIFQYYEEEERQRGNFPDRFSGHQFPNYSSELNVNALLLGDSALYLCASSAGLANSYNEQFFGPGTRLTVL.

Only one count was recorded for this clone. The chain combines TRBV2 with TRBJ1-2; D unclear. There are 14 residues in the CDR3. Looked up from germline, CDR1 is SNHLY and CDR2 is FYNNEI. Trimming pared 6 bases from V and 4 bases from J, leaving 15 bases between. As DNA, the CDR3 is TGTGCCAGCAGCCCGGTAAGGGAGAGCTATGGCTACACCTTC. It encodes CASSPVRESYGYTF.

CDR3 region: CATSVQSYQPQHF. As DNA, the CDR3 is TGTGCCACCAGTGTTCAGAGTTATCAGCCCCAGCATTTT. The J gene is TRBJ1-5, the V gene TRBV24-1; D not resolved. This CDR3 is built from 13 residues. The V end was cut by 5 bases, the J end by 5 bases, with 9 bases between. Germline CDR1 and CDR2: KGHDR and SFDVKD.

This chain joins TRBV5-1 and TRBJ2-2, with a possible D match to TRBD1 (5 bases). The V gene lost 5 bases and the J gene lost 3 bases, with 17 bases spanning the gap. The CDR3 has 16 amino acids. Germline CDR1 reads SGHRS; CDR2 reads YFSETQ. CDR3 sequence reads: CASRATGQGYTGELFF. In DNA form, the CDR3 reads TGCGCCAGCAGAGCAACAGGCCAGGGATACACCGGGGAGCTGTTTTTT.

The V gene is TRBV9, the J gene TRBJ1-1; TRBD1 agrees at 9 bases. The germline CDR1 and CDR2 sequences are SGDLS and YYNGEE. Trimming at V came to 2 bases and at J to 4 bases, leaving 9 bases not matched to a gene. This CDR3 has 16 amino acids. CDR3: CASSVRDRAIFTEAFF. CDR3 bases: TGTGCCAGCAGCGTTCGGGACAGGGCGATTTTCACTGAAGCTTTCTTT.

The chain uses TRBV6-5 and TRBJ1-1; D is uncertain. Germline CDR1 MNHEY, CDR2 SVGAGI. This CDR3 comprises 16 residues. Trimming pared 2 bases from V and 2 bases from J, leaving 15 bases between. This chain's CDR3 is CASSYPPRLENTEAFF. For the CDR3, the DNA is TGTGCCAGCAGTTACCCCCCCCGACTGGAAAACACTGAAGCTTTCTTT.

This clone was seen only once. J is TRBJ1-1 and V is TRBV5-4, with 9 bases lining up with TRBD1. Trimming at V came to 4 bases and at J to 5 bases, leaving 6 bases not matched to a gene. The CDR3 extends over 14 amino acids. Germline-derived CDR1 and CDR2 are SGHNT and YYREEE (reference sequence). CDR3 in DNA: TGTGCCAGCAGCGCGGGACAGGGATTGACTGAAGCTTTCTTT. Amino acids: CASSAGQGLTEAFF.

For the CDR3, the DNA is TGTGCCAGCAGTACCCAGGTAGATGGCTACACCTTC. This sequence encodes CASSTQVDGYTF. V and J are TRBV28 and TRBJ1-2; no definite D call. Germline CDR1 MDHEN, CDR2 SYDVKM. V was trimmed by 5 bases and J by 6 bases, leaving 10 bases between them. The CDR3 length is 12 residues.

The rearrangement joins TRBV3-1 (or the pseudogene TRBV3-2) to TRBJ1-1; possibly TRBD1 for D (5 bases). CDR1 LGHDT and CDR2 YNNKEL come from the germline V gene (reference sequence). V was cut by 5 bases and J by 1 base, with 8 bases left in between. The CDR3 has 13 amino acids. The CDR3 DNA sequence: TGTGCCAGCAGCGCCAGGGAGAACACTGAAGCTTTCTTT. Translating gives CASSARENTEAFF.

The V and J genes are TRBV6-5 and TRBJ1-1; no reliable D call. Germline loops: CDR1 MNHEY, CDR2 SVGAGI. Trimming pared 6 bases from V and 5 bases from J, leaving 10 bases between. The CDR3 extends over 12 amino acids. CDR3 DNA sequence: TGTGCCAGCAGACTAGCCGGGACTGAAGCTTTCTTT. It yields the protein CASRLAGTEAFF.

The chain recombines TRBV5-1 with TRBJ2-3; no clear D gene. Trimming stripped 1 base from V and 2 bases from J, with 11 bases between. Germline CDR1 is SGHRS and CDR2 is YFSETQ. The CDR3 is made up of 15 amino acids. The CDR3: CASSLRAEFTDTQYF. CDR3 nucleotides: TGCGCCAGCAGCTTGCGGGCCGAGTTCACAGATACGCAGTATTTT.

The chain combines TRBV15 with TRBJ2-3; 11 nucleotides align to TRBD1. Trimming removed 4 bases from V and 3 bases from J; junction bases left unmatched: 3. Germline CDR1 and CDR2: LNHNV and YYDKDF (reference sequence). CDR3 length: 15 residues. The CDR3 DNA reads TGTGCCACCAGCACAGGGACAGGGGGAACAGATACGCAGTATTTT. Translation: CATSTGTGGTDTQYF.

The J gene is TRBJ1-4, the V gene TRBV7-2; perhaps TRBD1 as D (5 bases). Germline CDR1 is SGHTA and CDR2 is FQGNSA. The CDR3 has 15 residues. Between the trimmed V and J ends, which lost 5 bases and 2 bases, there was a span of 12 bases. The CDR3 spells CASSPQGATNEKLFF. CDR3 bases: TGTGCCAGCAGCCCCCAGGGTGCGACTAATGAAAAACTGTTTTTT.

The chain's CDR3 is CASSLGSRGGAHYGYTF. CDR3 DNA sequence: TGTGCCAGCAGCTTAGGCAGCCGAGGGGGCGCACACTATGGCTACACCTTC. The chain couples TRBV13 to TRBJ1-2; 7 positions match TRBD1. The CDR3 totals 17 residues. Per germline, CDR1 PRHDT and CDR2 FYEKMQ (reference sequence). V shed 0 bases, J shed 3 bases, and the junction held 10 bases outside the gene matches.

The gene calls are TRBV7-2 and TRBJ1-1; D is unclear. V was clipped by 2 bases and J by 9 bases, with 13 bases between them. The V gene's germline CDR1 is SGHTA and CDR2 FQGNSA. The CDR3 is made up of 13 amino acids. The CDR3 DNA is TGTGCCAGCAGCTTATTTGCCGAGGGAAAAGCTTTCTTT. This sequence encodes CASSLFAEGKAFF.

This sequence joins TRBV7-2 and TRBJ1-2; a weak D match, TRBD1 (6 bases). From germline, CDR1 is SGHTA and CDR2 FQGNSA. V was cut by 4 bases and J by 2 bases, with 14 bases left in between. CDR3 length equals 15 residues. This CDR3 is CASSSGGGRNYGYTF. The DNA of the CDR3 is TGTGCCAGCAGCTCGGGTGGGGGGCGGAACTATGGCTACACCTTC.

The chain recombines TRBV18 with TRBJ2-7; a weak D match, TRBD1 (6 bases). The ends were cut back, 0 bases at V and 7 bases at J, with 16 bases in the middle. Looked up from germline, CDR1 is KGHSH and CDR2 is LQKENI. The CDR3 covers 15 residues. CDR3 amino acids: CASSPPRQGPGEQYF. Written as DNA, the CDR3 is TGTGCCAGCTCACCACCGCGGCAGGGGCCGGGAGAGCAGTACTTC.

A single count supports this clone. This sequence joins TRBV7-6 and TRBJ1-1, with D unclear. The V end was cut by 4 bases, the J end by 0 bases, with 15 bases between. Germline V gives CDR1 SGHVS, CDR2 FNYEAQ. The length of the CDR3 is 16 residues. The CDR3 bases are TGTGCCAGCAGCTCCACGACCCGGACGGTGAACACTGAAGCTTTCTTT. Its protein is CASSSTTRTVNTEAFF.

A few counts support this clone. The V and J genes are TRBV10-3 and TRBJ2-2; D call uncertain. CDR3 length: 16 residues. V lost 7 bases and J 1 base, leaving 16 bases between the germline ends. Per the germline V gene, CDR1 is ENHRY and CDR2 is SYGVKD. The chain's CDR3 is CAITETPTLNTGELFF. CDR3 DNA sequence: TGTGCCATCACCGAGACTCCTACCCTGAACACCGGGGAGCTGTTTTTT.

The CDR3 DNA is TGTGCCAGTACCCCTTCCGACCGCACAGATACGCAGTATTTT. Translated, it gives CASTPSDRTDTQYF. This rearrangement joins TRBV19 to TRBJ2-3; no definite D call. V lost 7 bases and J 1 base, leaving 12 bases between the germline ends. The CDR3 loop spans 14 amino acids. Germline V CDR1 and CDR2: LNHDA, SQIVND (reference sequence).

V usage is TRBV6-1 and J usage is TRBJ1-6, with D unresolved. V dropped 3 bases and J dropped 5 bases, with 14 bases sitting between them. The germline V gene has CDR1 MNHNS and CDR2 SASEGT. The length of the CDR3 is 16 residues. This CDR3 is CASSEGSAGNNSPLHF. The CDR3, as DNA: TGTGCCAGCAGTGAGGGGTCGGCTGGGAATAATTCACCCCTCCACTTT.

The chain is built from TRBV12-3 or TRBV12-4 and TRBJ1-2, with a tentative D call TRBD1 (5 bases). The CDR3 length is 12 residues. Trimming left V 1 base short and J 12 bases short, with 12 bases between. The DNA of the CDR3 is TGTGCCAGCAGTTTAGGTAGGCAGGGCAACACCTTC. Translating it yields CASSLGRQGNTF.

CDR3 nucleotides: TGTGCCAGCAGTTACCCATCCAGGAACACTGAAGCTTTCTTT. Translated, it gives CASSYPSRNTEAFF. The genes are TRBV6-2 or TRBV6-3 and TRBJ1-1; D is undetermined. The CDR3 is 14 residues long. The V and J ends lost 2 bases and 1 base respectively, with 8 bases between them. The germline gives CDR1 MNHEY, CDR2 SVGEGT.

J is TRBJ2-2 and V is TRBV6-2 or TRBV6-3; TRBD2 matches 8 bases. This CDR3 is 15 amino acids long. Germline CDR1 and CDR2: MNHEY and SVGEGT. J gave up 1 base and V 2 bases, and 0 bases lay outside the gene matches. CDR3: CASSYAGGNTGELFF. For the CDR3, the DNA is TGTGCCAGCAGTTACGCGGGGGGGAACACCGGGGAGCTGTTTTTT.

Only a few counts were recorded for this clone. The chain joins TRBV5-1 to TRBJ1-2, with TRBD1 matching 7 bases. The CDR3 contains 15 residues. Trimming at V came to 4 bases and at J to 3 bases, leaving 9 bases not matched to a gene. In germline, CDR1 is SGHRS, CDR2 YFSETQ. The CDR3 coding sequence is TGCGCCAGCAGCAAGGACAGGACCCTCCACTATGGCTACACCTTC. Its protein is CASSKDRTLHYGYTF. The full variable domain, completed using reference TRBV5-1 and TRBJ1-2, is KAGVTQTPRYLIKTRGQQVTLSCSPISGHRSVSWYQQTPGQGLQFLFEYFSETQRNKGNFPGRFSGRQFSNSRSEMNVSTLELGDSALYLCASSKDRTLHYGYTFGSGTRLTVV.

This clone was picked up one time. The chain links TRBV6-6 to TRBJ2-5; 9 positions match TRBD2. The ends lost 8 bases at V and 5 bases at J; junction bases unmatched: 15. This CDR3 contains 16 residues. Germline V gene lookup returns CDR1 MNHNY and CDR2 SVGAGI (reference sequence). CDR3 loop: CASAPSSGAGGETQYF. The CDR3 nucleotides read TGTGCCAGCGCTCCTTCTAGCGGGGCCGGTGGGGAGACCCAGTACTTC.

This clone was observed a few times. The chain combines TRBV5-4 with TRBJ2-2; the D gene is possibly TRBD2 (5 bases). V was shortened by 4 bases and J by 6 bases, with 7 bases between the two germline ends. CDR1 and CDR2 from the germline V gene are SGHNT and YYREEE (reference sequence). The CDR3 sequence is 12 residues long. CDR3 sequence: CASSEGSGELFF. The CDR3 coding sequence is TGTGCCAGCAGCGAGGGATCCGGGGAGCTGTTTTTT.